Listed below are T cell receptor beta chains from one sample, sequenced in a study of OX40 agonist ivuxolimab in advanced cancers. TCRdb's copy holds only in-frame clones and misses some; the assay was immunoSEQ multiplex PCR. The sample consists of fewer than 30,000 clones, less than 80% of them appearing once. This specimen consisted of CD4+ or CD8+ T cells sorted from blood, obtained in a trial of the OX40 agonist ivuxolimab. The origin of the receptors is an adult with an advanced solid tumor such as melanoma, head and neck, liver or kidney cancer. Each CDR3 is given without its conserved first and last residue. Not all rows give a size; the values are once, few, many and, for expanded clones, a class.

J gene	clone size	V gene	CDR3 length	CDR3 protein
TRBJ2-5	-	TRBV7-9	14	ASSSPAGEKRETQY
TRBJ2-7	-	TRBV5-1	14	ASSLTGPPTNYEQY
TRBJ2-7	few	TRBV5-5	11	ASSGLAGDEQY
TRBJ2-1	-	TRBV7-9	10	ASSLGGLEQF
TRBJ2-1	-	TRBV19	12	ASSIEQNYNEQF
TRBJ2-1	-	TRBV29-1	11	SVGGGGGNEQF
TRBJ2-7	-	TRBV28	10	ASSKGDYEQY
TRBJ2-1	-	TRBV9	13	ASSGGQGAGNEQF
TRBJ2-1	-	TRBV28	13	ASSLYQGNYNEQF
TRBJ1-5	-	TRBV6-1	14	ASSVWGRDLYQPQH
TRBJ2-7	few	TRBV29-1	10	SVEQGIYEQY
TRBJ2-5	once	TRBV5-1	10	ASSPEEETQY
TRBJ2-5	-	TRBV5-1	13	ASRRLAEDQETQY
TRBJ2-1	-	TRBV29-1	12	SVQGTSGGDEQF
TRBJ2-2	-	TRBV10-3	13	AISDVGWDTGELF
TRBJ2-5	few	TRBV28	16	ASSLFRRGAGLEETQY
TRBJ1-5	once	TRBV7-8	13	ASSPIFNSNQPQH
TRBJ1-5	-	TRBV7-8	15	ASSLTGGIRSGQPQH
TRBJ2-7	-	TRBV10-3	9	AISGTGEQY
TRBJ2-7	-	TRBV6-4	11	ASGRTRTYEQY
TRBJ1-1	-	TRBV5-1	13	ASSLSGTGNTEAF
TRBJ2-7	-	TRBV7-6	11	ASSLRASYEQY
TRBJ1-1	-	TRBV7-8	12	ASSLGAGGREAF
TRBJ2-3	few	TRBV7-3	14	ASSLGSGVSTDTQY
TRBJ1-2	-	TRBV9	10	ASSQEGLGYT
TRBJ2-5	-	TRBV20-1	8	SAEVGTQY
TRBJ2-3	-	TRBV7-8	15	ASSLGAGGARTDTQY
TRBJ2-2	-	TRBV28	19	ASSLGSAGGPRLWEPGELF
TRBJ2-1	-	TRBV28	10	ASSFWGQEQF
TRBJ2-7	-	TRBV6-6	11	ASSPGFSYEQY
TRBJ2-2	-	TRBV13	11	ASSPRPAGELF
TRBJ2-7	-	TRBV11-3	13	ASSLLAGPLYEQY
TRBJ2-1	-	TRBV7-7	11	ASSLVASGEQF
TRBJ2-7	-	TRBV30	10	AWRGGTYEQY
TRBJ2-7	once	TRBV27	12	ASSPGSLGWEQY
TRBJ2-7	medium-sized	TRBV27	9	ASRVGREQY
TRBJ2-7	-	TRBV29-1	12	SVAGVGGLYEQY
TRBJ1-4	few	TRBV15	15	ATSRFQGAATNEKLF
TRBJ2-7	-	TRBV28	9	ASSLSHEQY
TRBJ1-2	-	TRBV13	16	ASSLRGSWGGTFYGYT
TRBJ1-2	-	TRBV7-9	12	ASSSETSNYGYT
TRBJ1-1	few	TRBV9	12	ASSATEDHTEAF
TRBJ2-2	once	TRBV11-2	12	ASLGQGGTGELF
TRBJ2-7	-	TRBV10-3	11	AISESVGYEQY
TRBJ2-3	-	TRBV7-3	13	ASSPGGGPTDTQY
TRBJ1-2	few	TRBV9	14	ASSGGLDAVDYGYT
TRBJ1-5	-	TRBV28	12	ASKALPGIQPQH
TRBJ2-1	once	TRBV6-5	12	ASSYSRSYNEQF
TRBJ2-3	-	TRBV7-3	13	ASSLSGSSTDTQY
TRBJ2-7	-	TRBV9	13	ASSVAVGGSYEQY
TRBJ1-5	-	TRBV6-1	12	ASSERYSNQPQH